This T cell receptor beta chain appears in the sequencing data of a study of identical twins. General study points: These conclusions were based on statistical analysis (cross-sectional, not following the same donors). Sequences that were out-of-frame, alpha and twin-shared displayed an excess of low generation probability. Weaker excess twin sharing was observed in beta out-of-frame sequences.

Germline CDR1 and CDR2: MNHNY and SVGAGI (reference sequence). Trimming stripped 7 bases from V and 5 bases from J, with 11 bases between. The CDR3 covers 12 residues. TCRdb processed the 5' RACE reads anew with MiXCR; each CDR3 protein has one entry. The sample lists around 1.7 million distinct CDR3 sequences, about 30% occurring once. With regard to this clonotype: The antigen is undetermined. A much larger clonotype is one base distant, so this may be a read error.

This receptor was taken from a newborn girl in good health. Sequenced input: cord blood. This chain connects TRBV6-6 to TRBJ1-2, with D hard to call. The CDR3 reads CASMEGTYGYTF. The CDR3, as DNA: TGTGCCAGCATGGAGGGAACTTATGGCTACACCTTC.